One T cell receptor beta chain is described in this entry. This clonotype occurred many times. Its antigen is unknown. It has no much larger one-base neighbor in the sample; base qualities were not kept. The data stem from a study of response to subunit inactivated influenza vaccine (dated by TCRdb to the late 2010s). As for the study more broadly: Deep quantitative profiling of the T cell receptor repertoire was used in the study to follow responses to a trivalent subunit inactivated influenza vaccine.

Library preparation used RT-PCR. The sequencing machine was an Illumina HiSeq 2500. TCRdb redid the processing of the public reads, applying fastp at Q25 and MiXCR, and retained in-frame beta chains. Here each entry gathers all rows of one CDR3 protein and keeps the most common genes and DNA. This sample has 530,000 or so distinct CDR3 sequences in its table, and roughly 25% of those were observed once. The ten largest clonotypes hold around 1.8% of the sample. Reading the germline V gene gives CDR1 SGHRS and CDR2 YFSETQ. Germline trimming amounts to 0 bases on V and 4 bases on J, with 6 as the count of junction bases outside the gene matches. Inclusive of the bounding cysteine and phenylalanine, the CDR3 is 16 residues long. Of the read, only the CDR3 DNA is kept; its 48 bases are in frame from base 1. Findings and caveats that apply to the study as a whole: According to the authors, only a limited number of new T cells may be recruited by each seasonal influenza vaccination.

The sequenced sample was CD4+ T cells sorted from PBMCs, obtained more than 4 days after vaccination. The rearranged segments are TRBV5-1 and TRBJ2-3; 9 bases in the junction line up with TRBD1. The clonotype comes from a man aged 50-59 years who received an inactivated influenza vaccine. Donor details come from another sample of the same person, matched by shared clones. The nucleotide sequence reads TGCGCCAGCAGCTTGGATGGACAGGGGATTGCAGATACGCAGTATTTT. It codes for CASSLDGQGIADTQYF.